These T cell receptor beta chains were read from a single sample in a study of shared clonotypes between healthy human individuals. TCRdb keeps only in-frame clones here, not all; method: immunoSEQ multiplex PCR. The data contain 2 million to 2.5 million clones, about 94% of them singletons. Sequenced sample: naive CD8+ T cells sorted from blood. These receptor sequences come from a man in his late teens or twenties in good health. The CDR3 runs from the conserved cysteine through the conserved F or W. Each record gives: D gene, V gene, CDR3 length, clone size, J gene, CDR3 protein, CDR3 DNA. A D gene is named only where the DNA matches it firmly. Expanded clones are given a class, and other clones once, few, many or no size at all.

-	TRBV7-9	14	-	TRBJ2-1	CASSLATEINEQFF	TGTGCCAGCAGCTTAGCGACTGAGATCAATGAGCAGTTCTTC
TRBD2	TRBV6-5	14	once	TRBJ2-5	CASSYEAGKETQYF	TGTGCCAGCAGTTATGAAGCGGGAAAGGAGACCCAGTACTTC
TRBD1	TRBV5-1	13	-	TRBJ2-7	CASSFSGGYEQYF	TGCGCCAGCAGCTTTTCAGGGGGCTACGAGCAGTACTTC
TRBD1	TRBV5-1	13	-	TRBJ2-7	CASTSGQGYEQYF	TGCGCCAGCACCTCAGGACAGGGGTACGAGCAGTACTTC
TRBD2	TRBV4-3	17	-	TRBJ2-7	CASSQDVRTGGKSEQYF	TGCGCCAGCAGCCAAGACGTGAGGACGGGAGGGAAATCCGAGCAGTACTTC
-	TRBV2	13	-	TRBJ2-1	CASSETEGNEQFF	TGTGCCAGCAGTGAAACCGAGGGTAATGAGCAGTTCTTC
TRBD2	TRBV4-3	16	-	TRBJ2-7	CASSQGPSGASYEQYF	TGCGCCAGCAGCCAAGGGCCTAGCGGGGCCTCCTACGAGCAGTACTTC
TRBD2	TRBV29-1	16	-	TRBJ2-1	CSVEGLAGGNYNEQFF	TGCAGCGTTGAAGGTCTAGCGGGAGGAAACTACAATGAGCAGTTCTTC
-	TRBV11-2	12	-	TRBJ2-7	CASRKEVYEQYF	TGTGCCAGCAGGAAGGAGGTATACGAGCAGTACTTC
TRBD2	TRBV6-6	14	-	TRBJ2-5	CASSYSGGQETQYF	TGTGCCAGCAGTTACTCGGGGGGGCAAGAGACCCAGTACTTC
-	TRBV7-9	15	-	TRBJ1-1	CASSLASGGYTEAFF	TGTGCCAGCAGCTTAGCTAGCGGGGGGTACACTGAAGCTTTCTTT
-	TRBV18	15	-	TRBJ1-3	CASSPDANSGNTIYF	TGTGCCAGCTCACCGGACGCAAACTCTGGAAACACCATATATTTT
TRBD1	TRBV7-9	15	once	TRBJ2-7	CASSRDRGVPYEQYF	TGTGCCAGCAGCCGGGACAGGGGGGTTCCCTACGAGCAGTACTTC
TRBD2	TRBV2	15	-	TRBJ2-7	CASSYLSGDTDEQYF	TGTGCCAGCAGTTATCTTAGCGGGGATACAGACGAGCAGTACTTC
TRBD2	TRBV2	17	-	TRBJ2-2	CASSSLTSGRAVGELFF	TGTGCCAGCAGTTCGCTTACTAGCGGGAGGGCCGTCGGGGAGCTGTTTTTT
-	TRBV19	13	-	TRBJ2-1	CASSIGLAYEQFF	TGTGCCAGTAGTATAGGCCTAGCCTATGAGCAGTTCTTC
-	TRBV30	15	-	TRBJ2-6	CAWVGSGSGANVLTF	TGTGCCTGGGTTGGGTCGGGTTCTGGGGCCAACGTCCTGACTTTC
TRBD1	TRBV28	14	-	TRBJ1-2	CASSFGEGAYGYTF	TGTGCCAGCAGTTTTGGGGAGGGGGCTTATGGCTACACCTTC
-	TRBV7-9	12	once	TRBJ2-7	CASSSAAYEQYF	TGTGCCAGCAGCTCAGCGGCCTACGAGCAGTACTTC
-	TRBV11-3	15	-	TRBJ2-1	CASSFTGGPHNEQFF	TGTGCCAGCAGCTTCACGGGGGGCCCCCACAATGAGCAGTTCTTC
-	TRBV18	14	-	TRBJ2-7	CASSTRLEGYEQYF	TGTGCCAGCTCAACGCGTCTAGAGGGGTACGAGCAGTACTTC
TRBD1	TRBV27	14	-	TRBJ1-5	CASSQTGVDQPQHF	TGTGCCAGCAGTCAAACAGGGGTGGATCAGCCCCAGCATTTT
TRBD2	TRBV30	16	-	TRBJ2-3	CAWLSGLAGGADTQYF	TGTGCCTGGTTATCCGGACTAGCGGGAGGAGCAGATACGCAGTATTTT
TRBD2	TRBV7-9	14	-	TRBJ2-7	CASSLRTRPYEQYF	TGTGCCAGCAGCTTAAGGACTAGACCATACGAGCAGTACTTC
-	TRBV6-1	13	once	TRBJ2-5	CASTGLMQETQYF	TGTGCCAGCACCGGACTCATGCAAGAGACCCAGTACTTC
-	TRBV25-1	13	-	TRBJ2-5	CASSVLGVETQYF	TGTGCCAGCAGTGTACTAGGGGTGGAGACCCAGTACTTC